The clone carrying this T cell receptor (beta chain) occurred a few times. The antigen is undetermined. The PCR contained 60 Vbeta and 13 Jbeta primers. The method was immunoSEQ multiplex PCR; TCRdb's version includes in-frame clones alone and lacks a portion of them. The sample yields some 180,000 clones, 77% seen once. These data come from a study of cytomegalovirus exposure and HLA in healthy donors. CDR3 length: 15 residues. In germline, CDR1 is SGDLS, CDR2 YYNGEE. V shed 8 bases, J shed 4 bases, and the junction held 12 bases outside the gene matches. Findings and caveats of the study: Analyzed later, association rates of TCRs varied across HLA loci, with DRB1 most and HLA-C fewest. A later analysis appeared to link common viral pathogens to several of the most significant clusters. Among TCR beta chains, those listed as cytomegalovirus-associated numbered around 180.

The donors were healthy bone marrow donors. This clonotype was obtained from a young man in good health and CMV-seronegative. The sequenced sample consisted of PBMCs. This chain links TRBV9 with TRBJ2-7, with TRBD1 identical over 10 bases. CDR3 protein: CASLQWRTGGYEQYF. CDR3 in DNA: TGTGCCAGTCTACAATGGAGGACAGGGGGATACGAGCAGTACTTC. The full variable domain, with the rest looked up from reference TRBV9 and TRBJ2-7, is DSGVTQTPKHLITATGQRVTLRCSPRSGDLSVYWYQQSLDQGLQFLIQYYNGEERAKGNILERFSAQQFPDLHSELNLSSLELGDSALYFCASLQWRTGGYEQYFGPGTRLTVT.